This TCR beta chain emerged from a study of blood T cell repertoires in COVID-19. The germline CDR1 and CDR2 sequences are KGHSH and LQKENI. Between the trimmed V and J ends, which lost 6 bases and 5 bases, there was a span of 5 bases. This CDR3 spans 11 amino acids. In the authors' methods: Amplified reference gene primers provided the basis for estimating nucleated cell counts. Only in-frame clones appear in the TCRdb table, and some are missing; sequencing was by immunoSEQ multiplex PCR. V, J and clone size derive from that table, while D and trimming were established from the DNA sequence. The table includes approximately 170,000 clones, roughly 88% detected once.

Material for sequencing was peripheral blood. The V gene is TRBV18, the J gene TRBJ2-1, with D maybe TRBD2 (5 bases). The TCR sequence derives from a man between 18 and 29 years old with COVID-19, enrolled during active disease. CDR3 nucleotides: TGTGCCAGCTCGCGGGACAATGAGCAGTTCTTC. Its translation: CASSRDNEQFF.